This TCR beta chain was profiled in a study of cytomegalovirus exposure and HLA in healthy donors. The CDR3 is 14 amino acids. Trimming removed 4 bases from V and 5 bases from J, with 14 bases in between. Germline V gene sequence: CDR1 MNHNS, CDR2 SASEGT. PCR involved 60 Vbeta and 13 Jbeta primers. Sequencing used immunoSEQ multiplex PCR; TCRdb keeps in-frame clones, though not all of them. The sample shows about 200,000 clones, around 81% of them seen only once. Sequenced sample: PBMCs. The receptor comes from a man aged 30-40 years in good health and CMV-seronegative. The chain is built from TRBV6-1 and TRBJ1-2, with a tentative D call TRBD1 (5 bases). The CDR3 DNA sequence: TGTGCCAGCAGTGTATGGGGGGAAGGGTATGGCTACACCTTC. It codes for CASSVWGEGYGYTF.